These T cell receptor beta chains were read from a single sample in a study of blood T cell repertoires in COVID-19. Clones were sequenced by immunoSEQ multiplex PCR, and TCRdb holds only the in-frame ones, with some missing. The sample records a few hundred thousand clones, approximately 81% being singletons. Sequencing used peripheral blood. All receptors come from a woman older than 75 with acute or convalescent COVID-19. CDR3s include the opening cysteine and the closing phenylalanine or tryptophan. Each record gives: D gene, V gene, clone size, J gene, CDR3 DNA, CDR3 protein. D genes are given only for firm matches. Some rows have no size entry. The others give once, few or many, or a class for an expanded clone.

>TRBD1|TRBV7-2|NA|TRBJ2-3
TGTGCCAGCAGCACTAGACAGGGTCTCAGTACAGATACGCAGTATTTT
CASSTRQGLSTDTQYF
>NA|TRBV6-5|few|TRBJ2-7
TGTGCCAGCAGTCCGGAGGTTAGCTCCTACGAGCAGTACTTC
CASSPEVSSYEQYF
>TRBD2|TRBV15|few|TRBJ2-3
TGTGCCACCAGCAACGGGAGGCGGGAGGGGTCAGATACGCAGTATTTT
CATSNGRREGSDTQYF
>TRBD2|TRBV5-1|NA|TRBJ2-1
TGCGCCAGCAGCCTTAGCGGGGCTATGGATGAGCAGTTCTTC
CASSLSGAMDEQFF
>NA|TRBV5-1|few|TRBJ1-5
TGCGCCAGCAGCTTGACAGGGAGCAATCAGCCCCAGCATTTT
CASSLTGSNQPQHF
>TRBD1|TRBV7-9|NA|TRBJ1-2
TGTGCCAGCAGCTTACTCAGGGGGACCCCCCCTTCCTTC
CASSLLRGTPPSF
>NA|TRBV20-1|NA|TRBJ2-7
TGCAGTGCCCCCCGGGCCTACGAGCAGTACTTC
CSAPRAYEQYF
>NA|TRBV19|NA|TRBJ2-2
TGTGCCAGTAGTAAAGGAGGACAGTTTAACACCGGGGAGCTGTTTTTT
CASSKGGQFNTGELFF
>NA|TRBV6-4|NA|TRBJ2-3
TGTGCCAGCAGCTCTACTTACACAGATACGCAGTATTTT
CASSSTYTDTQYF
>TRBD2|TRBV18|NA|TRBJ2-1
TGTGCCAGCTCACCCTTCGGAACGGGGGGGTCCTACAATGAGCAGTTCTTC
CASSPFGTGGSYNEQFF
>TRBD2|TRBV7-6|NA|TRBJ2-5
TGTGCCAGCAGCTTAGATCGAGGCGGGGGGCGAGGGAGAGAGACCCAGTACTTC
CASSLDRGGGRGRETQYF
>TRBD2|TRBV9|NA|TRBJ2-7
TGTGCCAGCAGCGTATCAAGCGGGAAAGCTACCGAGCAGTACTTC
CASSVSSGKATEQYF
>NA|TRBV6-4|once|TRBJ2-2
TGTGCCAGCAGTGACTCAGGGGGTTCCGGGGAGCTGTTTTTT
CASSDSGGSGELFF
>TRBD1|TRBV10-3|NA|TRBJ2-1
TGTGCCACCCTAGGACAGGGAGTGGATGAGCAGTTCTTC
CATLGQGVDEQFF
>TRBD2|TRBV4-3|NA|TRBJ2-3
TGCGCCAGCAGCCAAGAAACGGGGGGGGCATCAGATACGCAGTATTTT
CASSQETGGASDTQYF
>TRBD1|TRBV10-3|NA|TRBJ2-3
TGTGCCATCAGGTCTGGGACAGGGAACACCTTTTTCCCAGATACGCAGTATTTT
CAIRSGTGNTFFPDTQYF
>TRBD1|TRBV15|NA|TRBJ2-7
TGTGCCACCAGCAGAGAGGGACAGGGATACGAGCAGTACTTC
CATSREGQGYEQYF
>NA|TRBV7-3|NA|TRBJ2-5
TGTGCCAGCAGCCCCCAGGGTACAGAGACCCAGTACTTC
CASSPQGTETQYF
>TRBD1|TRBV15|NA|TRBJ2-7
TGTGCCACCAGTATAGGGACAGGGGGCAACGAGCAGTACTTC
CATSIGTGGNEQYF
>TRBD2|TRBV7-2|once|TRBJ2-1
TGTGCCAGCAGCTTAGCTTTTCTAGCGGGAGGGCAAGGATACAATGAGCAGTTCTTC
CASSLAFLAGGQGYNEQFF
>TRBD1|TRBV2|few|TRBJ1-3
TGTGCCAGCAGTCCTCCAGGGGGCCGAAACACCATATATTTT
CASSPPGGRNTIYF
>NA|TRBV4-2|NA|TRBJ1-3
TGTGCCAGCAGCCAAGGAGGGCCAGGTTCCTCTGGAAACACCATATATTTT
CASSQGGPGSSGNTIYF
>TRBD1|TRBV12-3/TRBV12-4|NA|TRBJ1-2
TGTGCCAGCAGTGGGACAGGGAGCTATGGCTACACCTTC
CASSGTGSYGYTF
>NA|TRBV7-6|NA|TRBJ2-1
TGTGCCAGCAGCCTTGACATGGGCTCCTACAATGAGCAGTTCTTC
CASSLDMGSYNEQFF
>NA|TRBV4-1|few|TRBJ1-5
TGCGCCAGCAGCACAGGGCAGCAAGGGCAGCCCCAGCATTTT
CASSTGQQGQPQHF
>NA|TRBV19|NA|TRBJ1-5
TGTGCCAGTAGCCCTGGGCAGGGTCAGCCCCAGCATTTT
CASSPGQGQPQHF
>TRBD2|TRBV29-1|NA|TRBJ2-3
TGCAGCGTGGGGACTAGTGGTGAAGATACGCAGTATTTT
CSVGTSGEDTQYF
>NA|TRBV30|NA|TRBJ2-7
TGTGCCTGGTCCGGGAGCTACGAGCAGTACTTC
CAWSGSYEQYF
>NA|TRBV4-1|NA|TRBJ1-1
TGCGCCGGAGGGAGGGGGGGCACTGAAGCTTTCTTT
CAGGRGGTEAFF
>TRBD1|TRBV2|NA|TRBJ2-3
TGTGCCAGCAGTACCGGACAGGGTGACGATACGCAGTATTTT
CASSTGQGDDTQYF
>NA|TRBV6-5|NA|TRBJ2-1
TGTGCCAGCAGTTACTTGCCAGATACAAAGAATGAGCAGTTCTTC
CASSYLPDTKNEQFF
>NA|TRBV29-1|NA|TRBJ2-7
TGCAGCGTCGCCGCTAATGCAGGGGCCTACGAGCAGTACTTC
CSVAANAGAYEQYF
>NA|TRBV19|NA|TRBJ1-2
TGTGCCACCAGACTTGAGGGTAACTATGGCTACACCTTC
CATRLEGNYGYTF
>NA|TRBV6-2/TRBV6-3|NA|TRBJ1-1
TGTGCCAGCAGCTGGGGAGGGGGTTTTCAAGAAGCTTTCTTT
CASSWGGGFQEAFF
>NA|TRBV7-2|NA|TRBJ1-1
TGTGCCAGCAGCTTTGGCGCGGGAATCACTGAAGCTTTCTTT
CASSFGAGITEAFF
>NA|TRBV19|NA|TRBJ1-5
TGTGCCAGTAGTATCAAGGACAGAGATCAGCCCCAGCATTTT
CASSIKDRDQPQHF
>NA|TRBV3-1/TRBV3-2|NA|TRBJ1-3
TGTGCCAGCAGCCAAGGAGGGACTGGAAACACCATATATTTT
CASSQGGTGNTIYF
>NA|TRBV10-3|few|TRBJ1-1
TGTGCCATCAGCCCCGCGGAGCAGGGGAACACTGAAGCTTTCTTT
CAISPAEQGNTEAFF
>NA|TRBV4-2|few|TRBJ1-4
TGTGCCAGCTACCGAGGAGGGGCCGCCAATGAAAAACTGTTTTTT
CASYRGGAANEKLFF
>NA|TRBV2|NA|TRBJ1-1
TGTGCCAGCAGTCAGGGTTTGAACACTGAAGCTTTCTTT
CASSQGLNTEAFF
>NA|TRBV5-5|NA|TRBJ1-5
TGTGCCAGCAGGCCGACAGGAAACAATCAGCCCCAGCATTTT
CASRPTGNNQPQHF
>TRBD2|TRBV7-3|NA|TRBJ2-1
TGTGCCAGCAGCCCAAGACTAGCGGGAGGGCCGGGTGAGCAGTTCTTC
CASSPRLAGGPGEQFF
>TRBD1|TRBV9|NA|TRBJ2-7
TGTGCCAGCAGCGTAGATTGGGGCGGACAGGGGGCAGGGGAGCAGTACTTC
CASSVDWGGQGAGEQYF
>NA|TRBV5-5|NA|TRBJ1-2
TGTGCCAGCAGCCCTTCGGACTATGGCTACACCTTC
CASSPSDYGYTF
>TRBD1|TRBV28|NA|TRBJ1-5
TGTGCCAGCAGTCCCACCACAGGGGAGACTCAGCCCCAGCATTTT
CASSPTTGETQPQHF
>TRBD1|TRBV6-2/TRBV6-3|NA|TRBJ2-3
TGTGCCAGCAGCCCCTGGGACAGGACAGATACGCAGTATTTT
CASSPWDRTDTQYF